This record looks at one T cell receptor beta chain sequence and its context. The target antigen is unknown. The data originate from a study of T cell responses to AZD1222 COVID-19 vaccine. Study-level findings and limits: Receipt of two AZD1222 doses was followed by a rise in Spike-specific TCR breadth and depth.

Germline V gene data show CDR1 as SQVTM and CDR2 as ANQGSEA. V was shortened by 8 bases and J by 0 bases, with 13 bases between the two germline ends. This CDR3 region has 13 residues. Produced via immunoSEQ multiplex PCR; TCRdb's table is partial and in-frame only. Found here are under 200,000 clones, 90% of them singletons; the top ten hold about 1.6%. The chain employs TRBV29-1 and TRBJ1-2, with D unresolved. The receptor was isolated from an adult in good health. Sequenced here: peripheral blood, sampled on day 0 of AZD1222 vaccination. The DNA of the CDR3 is TGCAGCACCTCGGATTCCGCTAACTATGGCTACACCTTC. This encodes CSTSDSANYGYTF.